The clone carrying this T cell receptor beta chain was counted a few times. Its antigen is undetermined. Culture proceeded for 10 days, and CD4+ T cells were then isolated. A half-volume exchange with IL-2 medium occurred on days 3 and 7. Clones were sequenced by immunoSEQ multiplex PCR, and TCRdb holds only the in-frame ones, with some missing. The table records tens of thousands of clones, about 72% of them present only once. This record belongs to a study of vaccination effects on CD4 cells after COVID-19. For the study at large: Samples came from a couple of convalescent patients 16 days and one week before vaccination. Study-wide points: Newly vaccine-induced clones made up most of the convalescents' post-vaccine spike-reactive clones. Clones of infection and vaccine origin contracted markedly late after vaccination.

From germline, CDR1 is SGHVS and CDR2 FQNEAQ. The J segment lost 1 base and the V segment lost 1 base, leaving 21 bases of the junction unmatched. This CDR3 comprises 22 residues. The chain uses TRBV7-8 and TRBJ2-1; 8 bases match TRBD2. The starting material was CD4+ T cells from PBMCs cultured without peptide, obtained before COVID-19 vaccination. The receptor was isolated from a human donor who had a prior SARS-CoV-2 infection. The CDR3 DNA is TGTGCCAGCAGCTTAGGAATTGGGGTGGCGGGAGGTTCAAAGGGATCCTACAATGAGCAGTTCTTC. It specifies CASSLGIGVAGGSKGSYNEQFF. The variable domain in full, completed from reference TRBV7-8 and TRBJ2-1, reads GAGVSQSPRYKVAKRGQDVALRCDPISGHVSLFWYQQALGQGPEFLTYFQNEAQLDKSGLPSDRFFAERPEGSVSTLKIQRTQQEDSAVYLCASSLGIGVAGGSKGSYNEQFFGPGTRLTVL.